The 18 T cell receptor beta chains in this list originate from one sample, sequenced in a study of identifying expanded T cells in peripheral blood. Repertoires were generated with immunoSEQ multiplex PCR, while TCRdb's copy carries only in-frame clones and drops some. The profile shows roughly 56,000 clones, about four fifths of them singletons. The source material was blood. Receptors originate from a person aged 18 to 69 in good health.

V is TRBV6-1 and J is TRBJ1-2; 7 nucleotides match TRBD1. CDR1 MNHNS and CDR2 SASEGT come from the germline V gene. CDR3 length: 16 residues. Germline trimming cut 3 bases from V and 4 bases from J; bases unmatched to any gene: 11. The CDR3 sequence: CASSELRQGGSYGYTF. The CDR3 DNA reads as TGTGCCAGCAGTGAGTTAAGACAGGGCGGTAGCTATGGCTACACCTTC.

This sequence joins TRBV9 and TRBJ2-1; maybe TRBD2 (6 bases). V lost 4 bases, J lost 13 bases, and 12 bases lay in between. CDR3 length: 11 residues. The germline gives CDR1 SGDLS, CDR2 YYNGEE. The CDR3 region has the DNA TGTGCCAGCAGCTCACTAGGGACTCAGTTCTTC. Translating gives CASSSLGTQFF.

Regarding this clone: The sample has other DNA sequences that encode this CDR3 too. The chain joins TRBV5-1 to TRBJ1-1; D uncertain. The CDR3 contains 15 residues. Trimming cost V 0 bases and J 0 bases, with 9 bases left between them. The germline V gene has CDR1 SGHRS and CDR2 YFSETQ. The CDR3 DNA reads TGCGCCAGCAGCTTGGCCGGAAGGGTGAACACTGAAGCTTTCTTT. This codes for CASSLAGRVNTEAFF. The full variable domain, completed using reference TRBV5-1 and TRBJ1-1, is KAGVTQTPRYLIKTRGQQVTLSCSPISGHRSVSWYQQTPGQGLQFLFEYFSETQRNKGNFPGRFSGRQFSNSRSEMNVSTLELGDSALYLCASSLAGRVNTEAFFGQGTRLTVV.

V usage is TRBV9 and J usage is TRBJ1-1; 10 nucleotides agree with TRBD1. Germline CDR1 SGDLS, CDR2 YYNGEE. The CDR3 sequence is 14 residues long. V shed 3 bases, J shed 7 bases, and the junction held 6 bases outside the gene matches. Written as DNA, the CDR3 is TGTGCCAGCAGCGCCGGGACAGGGGAAAATGAAGCTTTCTTT. Its protein product is CASSAGTGENEAFF.

The chain is built from TRBV30 and TRBJ2-1; D may be TRBD1 (6 bases). Trimming removed 2 bases from V and 7 bases from J, with 24 bases in between. This CDR3 contains 17 residues. Per germline, CDR1 GTSNPN and CDR2 SVGIG (reference sequence). The CDR3 DNA reads TGTGCCTGGAGTCCTGCCTATTCAGCCGGACAGCCGAATGAGCAGTTCTTC. Residues: CAWSPAYSAGQPNEQFF.

This rearrangement joins TRBV7-3 to TRBJ2-1; 11 nucleotides line up with TRBD1. J lost 9 bases, V lost 6 bases, and 7 bases had no gene match. The CDR3 extends over 14 amino acids. The V gene's germline CDR1 is SGHTA and CDR2 FQGTGA. The CDR3 coding sequence is TGTGCCAGCAGTGCCGGGACAGGGGGGTCTGAGCAGTTCTTC. This gives the protein CASSAGTGGSEQFF.

V gene TRBV5-1 combines with J gene TRBJ1-1, with a weak D call TRBD1 (5 bases). Germline assignment: CDR1 SGHRS and CDR2 YFSETQ. The CDR3 sequence is 17 residues long. The V end lost 4 bases, the J end lost 1 base, and 20 bases lay between the germline ends. The DNA for the CDR3 is TGCGCCAGCAGCCCCGCTGGGGCAGGGCGACCGAACACTGAAGCTTTCTTT. It encodes CASSPAGAGRPNTEAFF.

The chain combines TRBV11-2 with TRBJ2-7; D may match TRBD1 or TRBD2 (6 bases each). Trimming left V 5 bases short and J 7 bases short, with 18 bases between. The CDR3 consists of 14 residues. Looked up from germline, CDR1 is SGHAT and CDR2 is FQNNGV. The CDR3 region has the DNA TGTGCCAGCAGCCCTGGAATGGGGGCGGGGGAGCAGTACTTC. Its protein product is CASSPGMGAGEQYF.

The J gene is TRBJ2-3, the V gene TRBV7-7; 11 nucleotides line up with TRBD1. V gave up 5 bases and J gave up 1 base; unmatched junction bases: 8. CDR3 length equals 17 residues. CDR1 SSHAT and CDR2 FNYEAQ come from the germline V gene (reference sequence). The CDR3 loop reads CASSPSRTGGGTDTQYF. The CDR3 DNA sequence: TGTGCCAGCAGCCCGAGTCGGACAGGGGGCGGCACAGATACGCAGTATTTT. The complete variable domain, with remaining parts taken from reference TRBV7-7 and TRBJ2-3, reads GAGVSQSPRYKVTKRGQDVTLRCDPISSHATLYWYQQALGQGPEFLTYFNYEAQPDKSGLPSDRFSAERPEGSISTLTIQRTEQRDSAMYRCASSPSRTGGGTDTQYFGPGTRLTVL.

This chain links TRBV25-1 with TRBJ1-5; D is possibly TRBD1 (5 bases). The length of the CDR3 is 15 residues. Germline V gene data show CDR1 as MGHDK and CDR2 as SYGVNS. V was clipped by 4 bases and J by 4 bases, with 14 bases between them. CDR3 amino acids: CASSVGGGANQPQHF. CDR3 nucleotide sequence: TGTGCCAGCAGTGTTGGGGGGGGAGCAAATCAGCCCCAGCATTTT. Using reference TRBV25-1 and TRBJ1-5 for the parts outside the CDR3, the full variable domain is EADIYQTPRYLVIGTGKKITLECSQTMGHDKMYWYQQDPGMELHLIHYSYGVNSTEKGDLSSESTVSRIRTEHFPLTLESARPSHTSQYLCASSVGGGANQPQHFGDGTRLSIL.

The gene calls are TRBV5-1 and TRBJ2-3; TRBD2 aligns across 10 bases. The CDR3 runs to 16 residues. V was clipped by 0 bases and J by 5 bases; unmatched bases: 6. Germline CDR1 SGHRS, CDR2 YFSETQ. In DNA form, the CDR3 reads TGCGCCAGCAGCTTGGTGCCGTCTAGCGGGAGAGATACGCAGTATTTT. Translation gives CASSLVPSSGRDTQYF.

J is TRBJ2-3 and V is TRBV5-8; TRBD2 aligns across 10 bases. The CDR3 has 16 amino acids. V lost 6 bases, J lost 0 bases, and 7 bases stayed unmatched. The germline V gene has CDR1 SGHTS and CDR2 YDEGEE. In DNA form, the CDR3 reads TGTGCCAGCAACCCTAGCGGGGGCCATAGCACAGATACGCAGTATTTT. This gives the protein CASNPSGGHSTDTQYF.

This chain joins TRBV7-6 and TRBJ2-1, with TRBD2 matching over 14 bases. The germline V gene encodes CDR1 SGHVS and CDR2 FNYEAQ. This CDR3 has 16 residues. After removal of 5 bases from V and 9 bases from J, the junction contained 9 bases not matched to a gene. In nucleotides, the CDR3 is TGTGCCAGCAGCAGGACGGGGACTAGCGGGGGTACTGAGCAGTTCTTC. This codes for CASSRTGTSGGTEQFF.

The CDR3 sequence: CASITYRITGANVLTF. DNA for the CDR3: TGTGCCAGCATTACTTACAGGATAACTGGGGCCAACGTCCTGACTTTC. The gene calls are TRBV7-2 and TRBJ2-6; TRBD1 might be the D (5 bases). CDR1 and CDR2 from the germline V gene are SGHTA and FQGNSA. This CDR3 region has 16 residues. Trimming stripped 7 bases from V and 2 bases from J, with 15 bases between.

DNA for the CDR3: TGTGCCAGCAGCCTAAGGGACAGGTCTGGCTATGGCTACACCTTC. Residues: CASSLRDRSGYGYTF. The V call is TRBV5-6, the J call TRBJ1-2; 8 bases are a match to TRBD1. V trimming: 4 bases; J trimming: 4 bases; junction bases outside the gene matches: 9. The CDR3 covers 15 residues. CDR1 is SGHDT, CDR2 YYEEEE, per germline.

The chain joins TRBV6-1 to TRBJ1-1; D is undetermined. The CDR3 has 12 amino acids. CDR1 and CDR2 (germline): MNHNS, SASEGT. V dropped 3 bases and J dropped 11 bases, with 13 bases sitting between them. The CDR3 is CASSDFTWEAFF. The DNA of the CDR3 is TGTGCCAGCAGTGATTTCACATGGGAGGCTTTCTTT.

This chain uses TRBV29-1 with TRBJ2-1; 7 positions match TRBD1. With V trimmed by 4 bases and J by 7 bases, 4 bases remained unmatched. Per germline, CDR1 SQVTM and CDR2 ANQGSEA. This CDR3 comprises 12 residues. Here the CDR3 DNA reads TGCAGCGTTGCTGGGACAGCTAATGAGCAGTTCTTC. Protein product: CSVAGTANEQFF.

This clone was seen only a few times. This sequence joins TRBV6-5 and TRBJ2-7, with 7 bases lining up with TRBD1. This CDR3 spans 14 amino acids. The germline CDR1 and CDR2 sequences are MNHEY and SVGAGI. The trim removed 8 bases at V and 2 bases at J, leaving 9 bases unmatched. The CDR3 DNA reads TGTGCCAGCGCCCCCAGGGACAGCCCCTACGAGCAGTACGTC. Translated, it gives CASAPRDSPYEQYV.